This TCR beta chain appears in the sequencing data of a study of blood T cells in healthy people across ages. Germline-derived CDR1 and CDR2 are MGHRA and YSYEKL. V shed 3 bases and J shed 4 bases, with 14 bases lying between them. This CDR3 contains 15 residues. A second PCR, run for roughly 6 to 11 cycles, used a sample-barcoded 5' primer plus a J-beta primer mix. From the 5' RACE reads, TCRdb called clonotypes with MiXCR, one entry per CDR3 protein. Of roughly 1.6 million distinct CDR3 sequences in the sample, about 32% were seen once. The sequenced sample was blood. V is TRBV4-1 and J is TRBJ2-3; perhaps D is TRBD1 or TRBD2 (6 bases each). This receptor was taken from a woman aged 25 to 39 in good health. CDR3 bases: TGCGCCAGCAGCCAGACTGACAGGAGGGCAGATACGCAGTATTTT. It codes for CASSQTDRRADTQYF.